These 27 T cell receptor beta chains originate from one sample sequenced in a study of early T cells in non-severe SARS-CoV-2 infection. TCRdb fed the 5' RACE reads into MiXCR, producing one record per CDR3 protein. Among over 25,000 distinct CDR3 sequences listed, about 4.6% were seen once. The material sequenced was whole blood. All receptors come from an adult who was a healthcare worker with PCR-confirmed SARS-CoV-2 infection or an uninfected control (not recorded which).

This clonotype was seen only a few times. The chain carries TRBV5-1 and TRBJ1-2, with D possibly TRBD1 on 5 matching bases. This CDR3 is 14 amino acids long. V gave up 4 bases and J gave up 8 bases, with 18 bases separating them. Germline CDR1 reads SGHRS; CDR2 reads YFSETQ. The CDR3 region is CASSPTQGVQGYTF. Written as DNA, the CDR3 is TGCGCCAGCAGCCCAACTCAGGGCGTACAAGGCTACACCTTC. Full variable domain (outside the CDR3, taken from reference TRBV5-1 and TRBJ1-2): KAGVTQTPRYLIKTRGQQVTLSCSPISGHRSVSWYQQTPGQGLQFLFEYFSETQRNKGNFPGRFSGRQFSNSRSEMNVSTLELGDSALYLCASSPTQGVQGYTFGSGTRLTVV.

The chain is built from TRBV7-9 and TRBJ2-2; a possible D gene is TRBD2 (6 bases). This CDR3 is 17 amino acids long. Trimming took off 7 bases at V and 0 bases at J, with 18 bases between the two ends. Per the germline V gene, CDR1 is SEHNR and CDR2 is FQNEAQ (reference sequence). The CDR3 DNA reads TGTGCCAGCAAGTTATCGGCCGGGACTGCGAACACCGGGGAGCTGTTTTTT. It codes for CASKLSAGTANTGELFF.

In this sample, this clonotype turned up a few times. The chain is built from TRBV10-3 and TRBJ2-5, with 8 bases lining up with TRBD2. The CDR3 is made up of 14 amino acids. Germline CDR1 reads ENHRY; CDR2 reads SYGVKD. J lost 4 bases, V lost 7 bases, and 8 bases had no gene match. As DNA, the CDR3 is TGTGCCATCAAGCCCAGCGGGAGAGGAGAGACCCAGTACTTC. Protein: CAIKPSGRGETQYF.

This clonotype was found many times. This rearrangement joins TRBV29-1 to TRBJ1-2; D uncertain. Germline values: CDR1 SQVTM, CDR2 ANQGSEA. This CDR3 has 12 residues. The V and J ends lost 8 bases and 3 bases respectively, with 13 bases between them. The CDR3 sequence is CSLGNEDYGYTF. The CDR3 DNA reads as TGCAGCCTTGGAAACGAGGACTATGGCTACACCTTC.

This clonotype occurred many times. The CDR3 sequence: CASSRPGTGQVGEQYF. The DNA for the CDR3 is TGTGCCAGCAGCCGCCCCGGGACAGGGCAAGTCGGCGAGCAGTACTTC. The chain is built from TRBV5-5 and TRBJ2-7; 9 nucleotides line up with TRBD1. Per germline, CDR1 SGHKS and CDR2 YYEKEE (reference sequence). The CDR3 totals 16 residues. J gave up 6 bases and V 4 bases, and 14 bases lay outside the gene matches.

This clonotype was seen at least ten times. V gene TRBV6-2 or TRBV6-3 combines with J gene TRBJ2-5, with a tentative D call TRBD2 (7 bases). The CDR3 extends over 15 amino acids. V gave up 7 bases and J gave up 1 base, with 16 bases separating them. The germline CDR1 and CDR2 sequences are MNHEY and SVGEGT. DNA of the CDR3: TGTGCCAGCAAAGTCGGGGGGCAAGGCCAAGAGACCCAGTACTTC. Encoded protein: CASKVGGQGQETQYF.

Comment on this clonotype: This may arise from a read error, as a much more abundant clone is one base away. The CDR3 sequence: CASSLGYQETQYF. DNA for the CDR3: TGTGCCAGCTCACTGGGGTACCAAGAGACCCAGTACTTC. V usage is TRBV18 and J usage is TRBJ2-5; D is ambiguous. V lost 4 bases to trimming and J lost 0 bases, with 6 bases between them. Germline lookup yields CDR1 KGHSH and CDR2 LQKENI. This CDR3 region has 13 residues.

This clonotype showed up many times. J is TRBJ2-1 and V is TRBV6-5, with a weak D call TRBD2 (5 bases). The CDR3 length is 12 residues. V dropped 4 bases and J dropped 9 bases, with 10 bases sitting between them. The germline CDR1 and CDR2 sequences are MNHEY and SVGAGI. For the CDR3, the DNA is TGTGCCAGCAGTTCGCTAGCTTTTGAGCAGTTCTTC. As protein: CASSSLAFEQFF.

This clonotype was counted ten times or more. The V call is TRBV9, the J call TRBJ2-7, with 7 bases that match TRBD1. The J segment lost 0 bases and the V segment lost 4 bases, leaving 1 base of the junction unmatched. Germline V gene data show CDR1 as SGDLS and CDR2 as YYNGEE. This CDR3 is 13 amino acids long. CDR3 in DNA: TGTGCCAGCAGCACAGGGGACTCCTACGAGCAGTACTTC. Translated: CASSTGDSYEQYF.

This clonotype was counted at least ten times. V usage is TRBV29-1 and J usage is TRBJ1-4; 9 bases match TRBD1. The CDR3 sequence is 13 residues long. Germline V gene sequence: CDR1 SQVTM, CDR2 ANQGSEA. V trimming: 7 bases; J trimming: 5 bases; junction bases outside the gene matches: 5. This chain's CDR3 is CSGGQGLNEKLFF. The CDR3, as DNA: TGCAGCGGGGGACAGGGTCTAAATGAAAAACTGTTTTTT.

This clonotype was seen a few times. One junction end does not reproduce the germline sequence, and a read error may be involved. This rearrangement joins TRBV7-9 to TRBJ1-2, with 7 bases lining up with TRBD1. The CDR3 is made up of 12 amino acids. Germline V gene lookup returns CDR1 SEHNR and CDR2 FQNEAQ (reference sequence). CDR3 nucleotides: TGTGCCAGCAGCGTCCGGGACAGCAATAATGCCTTC. Protein product: CASSVRDSNNAF.

This clonotype showed up many times. J is TRBJ1-1 and V is TRBV5-1; D is uncertain. With 9 bases removed from V and 5 bases from J, the gap between germline ends came to 20 bases. The CDR3 spans 14 residues. Germline V gene lookup returns CDR1 SGHRS and CDR2 YFSETQ. The CDR3 is CATSTSSPVTEAFF. The CDR3, as DNA: TGCGCCACTTCGACAAGCTCTCCGGTTACTGAAGCTTTCTTT.

This chain links TRBV7-8 with TRBJ2-1; D might be TRBD1 (6 bases). The V gene lost 2 bases and the J gene lost 5 bases, with 16 bases spanning the gap. The CDR3 length is 16 residues. Germline V gene data show CDR1 as SGHVS and CDR2 as FQNEAQ. The CDR3 sequence is CASSLSSGTSNNEQFF. The CDR3 nucleotides read TGTGCCAGCAGCTTATCTTCCGGGACAAGTAACAATGAGCAGTTCTTC.

The chain combines TRBV6-5 with TRBJ1-4, with a weak D call TRBD1 (5 bases). In germline, CDR1 is MNHEY, CDR2 SVGAGI. V gave up 5 bases and J gave up 5 bases, with 12 bases separating them. The CDR3 length is 14 residues. The CDR3 DNA reads TGTGCCAGCAGTCCCGGGACGGGGAATGAAAAACTGTTTTTT. Translating it yields CASSPGTGNEKLFF.

The sample holds many counts of this clonotype. The chain employs TRBV28 and TRBJ2-4, with D hard to call. Trimming stripped 6 bases from V and 2 bases from J, with 8 bases between. This CDR3 comprises 13 residues. Germline V lookup: CDR1 MDHEN, CDR2 SYDVKM. CDR3 DNA: TGTGCCAGCAGGGACGCCCCCAAAAACATTCAGTACTTC. This codes for CASRDAPKNIQYF.

This clonotype was seen many times. This sequence joins TRBV6-5 and TRBJ2-7; 10 nucleotides agree with TRBD1. The germline V gene encodes CDR1 MNHEY and CDR2 SVGAGI. The J segment lost 6 bases and the V segment lost 2 bases, leaving 4 bases of the junction unmatched. The CDR3 extends over 14 amino acids. CDR3 residues: CASSYAGQGGEQYF. CDR3 DNA: TGTGCCAGCAGTTACGCAGGACAGGGGGGCGAGCAGTACTTC.

This clonotype was picked up a small number of times. CDR3 in amino acids: CASSPIVPNSPLHF. CDR3 coding DNA: TGTGCCAGCAGCCCGATAGTGCCCAATTCACCCCTCCACTTT. The chain joins TRBV11-2 to TRBJ1-6; D uncertain. V lost 5 bases and J 7 bases, leaving 12 bases between the germline ends. CDR1 is SGHAT and CDR2 is FQNNGV in the germline V gene. CDR3 length: 14 amino acids.

The table lists this clonotype with many counts. V is TRBV18 and J is TRBJ2-7; TRBD2 agrees at 7 bases. Trimming at V came to 4 bases and at J to 3 bases, leaving 6 bases not matched to a gene. The CDR3 runs 14 residues. In germline, CDR1 is KGHSH, CDR2 LQKENI. DNA for the CDR3: TGTGCCAGCTCACTCCGGGACTACAACTACGAGCAGTACTTC. It codes for CASSLRDYNYEQYF.

In this sample, this clonotype turned up many times. This chain connects TRBV12-3 or TRBV12-4 to TRBJ2-3; D remains ambiguous. V lost 7 bases, J lost 2 bases, and 7 bases lay in between. CDR3 size: 12 residues. CDR3 bases: TGTGCCAGCAAAGCCGACACAGATACGCAGTATTTT. As protein: CASKADTDTQYF.

This chain joins TRBV27 and TRBJ1-4; unclear D gene. Germline CDR1 is MNHEY and CDR2 is SMNVEV (reference sequence). The CDR3 is made up of 13 amino acids. V shed 3 bases and J shed 4 bases, with 6 bases lying between them. CDR3 sequence: CASSFRINEKLFF. CDR3 bases: TGTGCCAGCAGTTTCCGAATTAATGAAAAACTGTTTTTT.

The rearrangement uses TRBV27 and TRBJ2-5, with 7 bases that match TRBD2. Germline lookup yields CDR1 MNHEY and CDR2 SMNVEV (reference sequence). The trim removed 8 bases at V and 3 bases at J, leaving 6 bases unmatched. This CDR3 spans 13 amino acids. In nucleotides, the CDR3 is TGTGCCAGCCGTAGGGCGGGAGAAGAGACCCAGTACTTC. This gives the protein CASRRAGEETQYF.

This clonotype was found a few times. V and J are TRBV7-9 and TRBJ1-2, with D possibly being TRBD1 (5 bases). The CDR3 is 14 residues long. The V end lost 0 bases, the J end lost 2 bases, and 7 bases lay between the germline ends. CDR1 is SEHNR, CDR2 FQNEAQ, per germline (reference sequence). The CDR3 nucleotides read TGTGCCAGCAGCTTAGCGGAGGGGAACTATGGCTACACCTTC. As protein: CASSLAEGNYGYTF.

Turning to this clonotype: A much larger clone differs from this one at a single base, so this may be a read error. The chain has TRBV10-3 and TRBJ2-2; D is unresolved. CDR1 and CDR2 from the germline V gene are ENHRY and SYGVKD. The length of the CDR3 is 14 residues. The CDR3: CATWPSANTGELFF. The CDR3 DNA follows: TGTGCTACCTGGCCCAGTGCGAACACCGGGGAGCTGTTTTTT.

This clonotype was detected many times. The chain has TRBV12-3 or TRBV12-4 and TRBJ2-1; a weak D match, TRBD2 (5 bases). The ends were cut back, 5 bases at V and 7 bases at J, with 15 bases in the middle. The CDR3 has 14 residues. The CDR3 region is CASSDRARGNEQFF. CDR3 DNA: TGTGCCAGCAGTGACCGGGCCCGGGGAAATGAGCAGTTCTTC.

V and J are TRBV5-1 and TRBJ2-5; 7 bases line up with TRBD1. The CDR3 runs to 13 residues. The J segment lost 1 base and the V segment lost 4 bases, leaving 1 base of the junction unmatched. Germline V gene sequence: CDR1 SGHRS, CDR2 YFSETQ. CDR3 coding DNA: TGCGCCAGCAGCGGGACAGCCCAAGAGACCCAGTACTTC. This codes for CASSGTAQETQYF.

The chain uses TRBV6-2 or TRBV6-3 and TRBJ2-7; no reliable D call. Germline CDR1 MNHEY, CDR2 SVGEGT. CDR3 length equals 11 residues. Trimming removed 6 bases at V and 0 bases at J, with 3 bases between. The CDR3 nucleotides are TGTGCCAGCAGGCACTCCTACGAGCAGTACTTC. Protein sequence: CASRHSYEQYF.

CDR3 region: CASSQGGYEQFF. In nucleotides, the CDR3 is TGTGCCAGCAGCCAGGGAGGGTATGAGCAGTTCTTC. The genes are TRBV4-2 and TRBJ2-1; 7 nucleotides line up with TRBD2. J lost 8 bases, V lost 3 bases, and 1 base had no gene match. The CDR3 contains 12 residues. CDR1 LGHNA and CDR2 YNFKEQ come from the germline V gene.